This TCR beta chain stems from a study of T cells in Graves' hyperthyroidism and ophthalmopathy (dated by TCRdb to the late 2010s). For context, the study as a whole: Peripheral blood was sampled at the time of initial diagnosis, prior to any treatment. To identify TCR V-J signatures that set the groups apart, the researchers used a discovery cohort of 100 patients, made up of approximately 43 with Graves' ophthalmopathy and 57 with stable Graves' hyperthyroidism. An independent validation cohort of fewer than 20 hyperthyroidism patients and over 15 patients who later progressed to ophthalmopathy tested prospective prediction of ophthalmopathy. The 75 to 100 discovery patients were divided at random into training and test sets in a 7:3 ratio. In addition, the study compared T-cell repertoires in thyroid tissue and in blood from six Graves' hyperthyroidism patients. After blood sampling, hyperthyroidism patients were treated with methimazole at a starting dose of 30 mg daily, and ophthalmopathy patients were treated with high-dose intravenous methylprednisolone. TCR Vbeta CDR3 sequencing of approximately 140 peripheral blood samples (more than 40 ophthalmopathy, approximately 80 hyperthyroidism and roughly 17 progressor patients) is reported in the paper.

In the ophthalmopathy patients, disease was moderately to severely active, with a Clinical Activity Score of 3 or more, a NOSPECS grade of 4 or more, and a duration of less than 3 months. Any patient with an uncontrolled infection, another autoimmune disease, pregnancy or lactation was excluded. Diagnoses were established on the basis of clinical symptoms, serum thyroxine and TRAb, thyroid ultrasound, and orbital computed tomography. PBMCs were isolated from 10 ml of fresh peripheral blood by Ficoll-Paque density gradient centrifugation. Total RNA was extracted using Trizol reagent, and RNA quality was assessed on an Agilent 2100 Bioanalyzer. Study-level results and caveats: No statistical method was used to set the sample size in advance, and investigators knew the group allocation. Most expanded thyroid clonotypes (frequency above 0.001) were also detected in blood, suggesting blood repertoires may reflect thyroid immune responses. Ophthalmopathy was separated from stable hyperthyroidism by a 13 V-J signature model, with over 85% sensitivity and approximately 84% specificity obtained in cross-validation and 80%/75% obtained in testing. During validation, the model predicted progression to ophthalmopathy a median of around 6 months ahead of onset, with around 71% sensitivity and 72.22% specificity.

The sample holds many counts of this clonotype. Its antigen is unknown. Qualities for individual bases were not recorded, and no much larger clone is one base off. TCR beta CDR3 regions were amplified from RNA transcripts. A first-round RT-PCR of the TCR CDR3 used the HTBI primer set with the Qiagen OneStep RT-PCR kit. The libraries were constructed in a second round of multiplex PCR and then size-selected and purified. Paired-end sequencing of the libraries was performed with 100 bp reads on an Illumina HiSeq2000. In the authors' own workflow: SOAPnuke was used to process the raw data, throwing out any read that contained adapters or uncalled bases, had a mean Phred below 15, or lacked an exact constant-primer or identifier match. COPE v1.2.5 was used to merge the high-quality paired reads, and each unique nucleotide sequence was defined as a clonotype. MiTCR v1.1 was used to align clonotypes to the IMGT TRBV, TRBD and TRBJ reference segments. The analysis was restricted to V-J combinations with a frequency above 0.0001, which together covered 99.2% of the repertoires. A TCS score was defined as the ratio of F50 (clonal expansion) to E x V (chaos), with BLOSUM62-based TCRdist applied between CDR3 peptides within each V-J. Welch's t-statistics and random forest reduced fewer than 550 V-J features to about 12, which were used in a naive Bayes classifier (R e1071). Thyroid-blood repertoire similarity was quantified with the Morisita-Horn index. Clones were called with MiXCR by TCRdb after fastp trimmed the public reads at Q25, and only in-frame beta chains were retained. CDR3 protein sequences are deduplicated, and each keeps its most common genes and DNA. TCRdb, not the original authors, processed these V and J calls. The sample table contains more than 500,000 distinct CDR3 sequences; only one count was recorded for roughly 14% of them. Jointly, the top ten make up 4.3% of the sample.

Reading from cysteine to phenylalanine, the CDR3 counts 14 amino acids. Here the CDR3 DNA is all that survives: 42 bases in frame from base 1. The germline V gene provides CDR1 LGHNA and CDR2 YNFKEQ. Trimming takes 1 base from V and 6 bases from J, and the germline ends sit 12 bases apart. This sequence uses TRBV4-2 and TRBJ1-1; confidence is insufficient to name the D gene. The origin of this receptor is a woman aged 40-49 years with Graves' ophthalmopathy. The sample comprised blood. The DNA is as follows: TGTGCCAGCAGCCAAGGGGTTGTAGGTCCTGAAGCTTTCTTT. Translated, it reads CASSQGVVGPEAFF.